This T cell receptor beta chain was identified during a study of blood T cell repertoires in COVID-19. Whole-study context: T cells, B-cell-depleted T cells, or PBMCs provided the cDNA or gDNA that served as material.

The table lists this clone with a count of one. How the authors handled the data: Estimated nucleated cell counts came from reference gene primer amplification. Libraries were prepared by immunoSEQ multiplex PCR; TCRdb keeps only in-frame clonotypes and omits some of them. That table gives V, J and clone size, and the DNA gave D and trimming. Of hundreds of thousands of clones in the sample, about 93% are singletons; the top ten hold under 3.5%. V was pared by 3 bases and J by 3 bases, with 6 bases of the junction left unmatched. This CDR3 is 15 amino acids long. Looked up from germline, CDR1 is ENHRY and CDR2 is SYGVKD.

This sequence joins TRBV10-3 and TRBJ1-1; 8 bases are shared with TRBD1. The sequence derives from a woman aged 18-29 years who had recovered from COVID-19. The source material was peripheral blood. The CDR3 DNA reads TGTGCCATCAGTGATAACAGGGGGGGAGACACTGAAGCTTTCTTT. It translates to CAISDNRGGDTEAFF.